This T cell receptor (beta chain) is from a study of T-cell memory formation after mild COVID-19. Across the study: The TCR clusters were mostly specific to one donor. Broader study findings: Among clones peaking at day 37 in the second wave, SARS-CoV-2 specificity remained unconfirmed. Clones which contracted sat mainly in CM and EM if CD4+, and in EMRA if CD8+.

In its sample, this clonotype was seen a few times. Its antigen is unknown. Constant-segment-primed 5'RACE gave TCR alpha and TCR beta cDNA libraries with sample barcodes and UMIs. TCRdb re-analysed the 5' RACE reads in MiXCR, keeping a single row per CDR3 protein. The sample lists 300,000 to 400,000 distinct CDR3 sequences, over 10% occurring once. Input material: PBMCs or a T cell subset sorted from them (not recorded which). The clonotype comes from a man between 18 and 35 years old who had mild COVID-19 (a few samples of this study predate the infection). Cell type and time point are not known.

This CDR3 is CASSLVGGIPYGYTF. CDR3 DNA sequence: TGTGCCAGCAGCTTAGTAGGTGGGATCCCCTATGGCTACACCTTC. The chain combines TRBV7-2 with TRBJ1-2; D call uncertain. From germline, CDR1 is SGHTA and CDR2 FQGNSA. V was trimmed by 1 base and J by 4 bases, leaving 13 bases between them. The CDR3 has 15 residues.